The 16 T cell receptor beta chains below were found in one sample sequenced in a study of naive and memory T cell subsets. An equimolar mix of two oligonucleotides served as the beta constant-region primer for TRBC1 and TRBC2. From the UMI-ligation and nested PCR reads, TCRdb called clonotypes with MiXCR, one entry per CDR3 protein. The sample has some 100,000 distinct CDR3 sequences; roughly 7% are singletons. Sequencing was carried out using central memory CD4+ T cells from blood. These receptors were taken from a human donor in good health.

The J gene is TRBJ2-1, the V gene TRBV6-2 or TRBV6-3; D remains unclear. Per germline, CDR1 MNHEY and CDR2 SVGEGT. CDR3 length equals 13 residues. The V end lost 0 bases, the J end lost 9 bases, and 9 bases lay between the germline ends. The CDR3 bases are TGTGCCAGCAGTTACTCGATGGTGTCTGAGCAGTTCTTC. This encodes CASSYSMVSEQFF.

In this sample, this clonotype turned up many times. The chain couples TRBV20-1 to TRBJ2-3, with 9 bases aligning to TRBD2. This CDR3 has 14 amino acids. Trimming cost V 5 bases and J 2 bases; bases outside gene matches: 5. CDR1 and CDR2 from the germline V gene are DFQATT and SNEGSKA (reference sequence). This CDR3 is CSAPPGLATDTQYF. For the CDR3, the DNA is TGCAGTGCTCCCCCGGGACTAGCCACAGATACGCAGTATTTT.

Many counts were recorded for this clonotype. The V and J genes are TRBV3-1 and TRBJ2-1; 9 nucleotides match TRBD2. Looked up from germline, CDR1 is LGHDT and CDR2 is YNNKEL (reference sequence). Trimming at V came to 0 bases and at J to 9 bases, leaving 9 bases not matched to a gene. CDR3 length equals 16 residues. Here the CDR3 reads CASSQDIAGAAGEQFF. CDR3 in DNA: TGTGCCAGCAGCCAAGATATAGCGGGGGCGGCGGGTGAGCAGTTCTTC.

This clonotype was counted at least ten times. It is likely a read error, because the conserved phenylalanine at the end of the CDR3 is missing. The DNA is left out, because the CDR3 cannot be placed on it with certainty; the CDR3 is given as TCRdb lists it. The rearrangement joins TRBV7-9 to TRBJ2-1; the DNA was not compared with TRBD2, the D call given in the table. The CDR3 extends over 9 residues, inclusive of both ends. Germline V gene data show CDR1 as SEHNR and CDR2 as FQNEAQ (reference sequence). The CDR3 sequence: CASSPSRIA.

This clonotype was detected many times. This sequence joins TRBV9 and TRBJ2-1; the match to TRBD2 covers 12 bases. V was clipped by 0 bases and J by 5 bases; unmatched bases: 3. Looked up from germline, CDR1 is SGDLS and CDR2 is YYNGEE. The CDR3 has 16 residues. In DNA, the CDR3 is TGTGCCAGCAGCGTAGGGCTAGCGGGGGGGGACAATGAGCAGTTCTTC. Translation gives CASSVGLAGGDNEQFF. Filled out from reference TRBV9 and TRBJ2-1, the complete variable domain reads DSGVTQTPKHLITATGQRVTLRCSPRSGDLSVYWYQQSLDQGLQFLIQYYNGEERAKGNILERFSAQQFPDLHSELNLSSLELGDSALYFCASSVGLAGGDNEQFFGPGTRLTVL.

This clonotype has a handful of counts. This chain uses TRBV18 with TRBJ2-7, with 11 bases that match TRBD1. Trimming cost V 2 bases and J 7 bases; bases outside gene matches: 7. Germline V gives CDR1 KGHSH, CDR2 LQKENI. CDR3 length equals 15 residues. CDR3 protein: CASSPGQGAAEEQYF. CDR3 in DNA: TGTGCCAGCTCACCAGGACAGGGGGCGGCGGAAGAGCAGTACTTC.

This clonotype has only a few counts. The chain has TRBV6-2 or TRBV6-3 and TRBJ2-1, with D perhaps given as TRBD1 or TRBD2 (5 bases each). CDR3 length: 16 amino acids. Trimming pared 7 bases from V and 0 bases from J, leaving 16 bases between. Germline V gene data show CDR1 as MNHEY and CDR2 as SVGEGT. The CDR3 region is CASIYGTVSSYNEQFF. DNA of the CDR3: TGTGCCAGCATCTACGGGACCGTAAGCTCCTACAATGAGCAGTTCTTC.

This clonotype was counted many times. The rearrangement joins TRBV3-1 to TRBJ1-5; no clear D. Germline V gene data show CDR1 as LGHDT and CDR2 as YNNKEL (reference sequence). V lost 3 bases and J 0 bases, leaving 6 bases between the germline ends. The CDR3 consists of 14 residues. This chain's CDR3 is CASSHEYSNQPQHF. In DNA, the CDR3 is TGTGCCAGCAGCCACGAATATAGCAATCAGCCCCAGCATTTT.

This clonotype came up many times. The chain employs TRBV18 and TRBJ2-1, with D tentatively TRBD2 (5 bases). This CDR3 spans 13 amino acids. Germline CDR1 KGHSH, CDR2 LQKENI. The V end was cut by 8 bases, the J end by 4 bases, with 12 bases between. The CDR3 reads CASQEAAYNEQFF. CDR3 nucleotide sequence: TGTGCCAGCCAGGAGGCAGCTTACAATGAGCAGTTCTTC. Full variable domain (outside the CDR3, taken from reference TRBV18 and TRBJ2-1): NAGVMQNPRHLVRRRGQEARLRCSPMKGHSHVYWYRQLPEEGLKFMVYLQKENIIDESGMPKERFSAEFPKEGPSILRIQQVVRGDSAAYFCASQEAAYNEQFFGPGTRLTVL.

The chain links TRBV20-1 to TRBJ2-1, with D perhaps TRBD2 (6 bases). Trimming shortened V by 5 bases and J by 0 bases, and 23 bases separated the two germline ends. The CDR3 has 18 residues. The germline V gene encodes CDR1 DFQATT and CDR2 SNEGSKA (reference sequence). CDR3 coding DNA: TGCAGTGCTCATAGCGGAATACTACTCGGGAGCTCCTACAATGAGCAGTTCTTC. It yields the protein CSAHSGILLGSSYNEQFF.

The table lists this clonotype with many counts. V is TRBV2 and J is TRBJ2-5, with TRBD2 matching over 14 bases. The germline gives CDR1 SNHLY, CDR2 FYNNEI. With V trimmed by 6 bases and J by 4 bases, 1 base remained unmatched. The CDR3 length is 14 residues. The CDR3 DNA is TGTGCCAGCAGCGGACTAGCGGGAGGAGAGACCCAGTACTTC. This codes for CASSGLAGGETQYF.

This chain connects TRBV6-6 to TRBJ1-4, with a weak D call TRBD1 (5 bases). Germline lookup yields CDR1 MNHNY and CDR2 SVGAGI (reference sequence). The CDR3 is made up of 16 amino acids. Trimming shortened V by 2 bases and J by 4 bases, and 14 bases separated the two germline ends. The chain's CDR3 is CASSYGDGRLNEKLFF. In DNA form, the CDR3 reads TGTGCCAGCAGTTACGGGGACGGCCGCCTTAATGAAAAACTGTTTTTT.

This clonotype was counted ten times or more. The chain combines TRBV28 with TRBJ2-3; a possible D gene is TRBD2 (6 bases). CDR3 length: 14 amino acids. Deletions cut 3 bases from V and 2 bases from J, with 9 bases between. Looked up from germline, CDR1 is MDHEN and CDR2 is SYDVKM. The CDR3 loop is CASSFSGPTDTQYF. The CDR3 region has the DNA TGTGCCAGCAGTTTTAGCGGTCCCACAGATACGCAGTATTTT.

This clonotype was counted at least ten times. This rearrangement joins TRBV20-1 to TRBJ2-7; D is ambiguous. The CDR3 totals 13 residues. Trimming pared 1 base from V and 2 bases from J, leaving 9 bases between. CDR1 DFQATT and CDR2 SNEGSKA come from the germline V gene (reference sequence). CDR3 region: CSARVGRTYEQYF. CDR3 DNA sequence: TGCAGTGCTAGAGTTGGGCGAACCTACGAGCAGTACTTC.

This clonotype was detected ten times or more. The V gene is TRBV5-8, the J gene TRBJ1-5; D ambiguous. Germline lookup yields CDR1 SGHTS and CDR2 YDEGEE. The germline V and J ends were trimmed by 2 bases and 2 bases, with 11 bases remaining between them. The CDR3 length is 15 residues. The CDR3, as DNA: TGTGCCAGCAGCTTTTTGGGAGCGGGCAATCAGCCCCAGCATTTT. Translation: CASSFLGAGNQPQHF.

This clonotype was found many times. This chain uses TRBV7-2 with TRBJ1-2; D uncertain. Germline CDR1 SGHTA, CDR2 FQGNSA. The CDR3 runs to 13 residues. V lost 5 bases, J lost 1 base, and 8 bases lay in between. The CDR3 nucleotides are TGTGCCAGCAGCCACGGAGATAACTATGGCTACACCTTC. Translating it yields CASSHGDNYGYTF.